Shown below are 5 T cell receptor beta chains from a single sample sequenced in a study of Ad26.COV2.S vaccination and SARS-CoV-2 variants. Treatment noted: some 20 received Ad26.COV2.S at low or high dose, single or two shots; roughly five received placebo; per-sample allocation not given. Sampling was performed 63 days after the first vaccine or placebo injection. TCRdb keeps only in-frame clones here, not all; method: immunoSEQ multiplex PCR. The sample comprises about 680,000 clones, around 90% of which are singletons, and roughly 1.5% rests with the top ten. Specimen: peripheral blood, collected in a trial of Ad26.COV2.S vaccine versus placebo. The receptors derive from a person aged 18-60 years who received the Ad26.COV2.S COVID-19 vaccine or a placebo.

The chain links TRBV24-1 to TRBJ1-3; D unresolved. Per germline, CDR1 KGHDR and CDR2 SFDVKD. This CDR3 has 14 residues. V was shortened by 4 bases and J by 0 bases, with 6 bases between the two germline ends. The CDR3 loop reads CATSEGNSGNTIYF. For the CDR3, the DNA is TGTGCCACCAGTGAGGGTAACTCTGGAAACACCATATATTTT.

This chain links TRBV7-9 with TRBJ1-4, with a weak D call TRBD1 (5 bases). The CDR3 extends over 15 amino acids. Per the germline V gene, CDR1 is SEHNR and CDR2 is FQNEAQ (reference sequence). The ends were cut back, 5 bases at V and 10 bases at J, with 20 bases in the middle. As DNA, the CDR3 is TGTGCCAGCAGCCCCTCACAGGTATCGCCCGGAAAACTGTTTTTT. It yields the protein CASSPSQVSPGKLFF.

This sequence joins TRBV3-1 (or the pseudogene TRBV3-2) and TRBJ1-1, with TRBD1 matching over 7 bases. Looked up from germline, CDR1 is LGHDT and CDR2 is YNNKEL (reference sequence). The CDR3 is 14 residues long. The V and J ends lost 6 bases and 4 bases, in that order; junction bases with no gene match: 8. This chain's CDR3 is CASSPDRVGTEAFF. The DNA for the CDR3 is TGTGCCAGCAGTCCCGACAGGGTCGGCACTGAAGCTTTCTTT.

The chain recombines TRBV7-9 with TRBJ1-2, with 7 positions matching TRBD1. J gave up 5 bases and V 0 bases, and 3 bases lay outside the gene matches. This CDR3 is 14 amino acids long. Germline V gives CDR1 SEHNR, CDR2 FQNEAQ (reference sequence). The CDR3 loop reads CASSLASRGYGYTF. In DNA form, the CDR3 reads TGTGCCAGCAGCTTAGCCTCCAGGGGGTATGGCTACACCTTC.

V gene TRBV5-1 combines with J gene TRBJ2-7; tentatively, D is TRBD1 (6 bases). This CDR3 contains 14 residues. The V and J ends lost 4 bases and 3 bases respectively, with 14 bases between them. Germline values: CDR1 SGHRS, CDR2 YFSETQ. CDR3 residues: CASSQDTGYYEQYF. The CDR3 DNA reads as TGCGCCAGCAGCCAGGATACAGGGTACTACGAGCAGTACTTC.